This entry is about one T cell receptor beta chain. The data were produced by immunoSEQ multiplex PCR, yet TCRdb's version contains in-frame clones alone and is incomplete. The sample consists of some 150,000 clones, more than 90% of them appearing once. This entry belongs to a study of control samples from healthy donors and cancer patients. V gave up 1 base and J gave up 6 bases, with 9 bases separating them. CDR1 is SGHTA and CDR2 is FQGNSA in the germline V gene. The CDR3 has 14 residues. This chain connects TRBV7-2 to TRBJ2-2; unclear D gene. Sequences were obtained from blood. The source is a man aged 30-40 years in good health. The DNA for the CDR3 is TGTGCCAGCAGCTTAGGTCAGGAGTCCGGGGAGCTGTTTTTT. Its protein product is CASSLGQESGELFF.